This TCR beta chain was documented in a study of blood T cell repertoires in COVID-19. Study details: Whether acute or convalescent, the COVID-19 samples came from the United States, Italy and Spain. Sample material is recorded as cDNA or gDNA derived from T cells, B-cell-depleted T cells, or PBMCs.

Per the study methods: Amplification with reference gene primers provided the estimates of nucleated cell counts. Measured with immunoSEQ multiplex PCR; TCRdb has only the in-frame clones, and not every one. V, J and clone size were drawn from that table, and D and trimming were deduced from the DNA. Counted here are 50,000 or so clones, around 80% occurring once; the ten biggest clones make up more than 25%. J was trimmed by 4 bases and V by 0 bases; bases with no gene match: 4. CDR3 length: 15 amino acids. CDR1 is SGHVS and CDR2 is FNYEAQ in the germline V gene. This receptor was identified in a man between 65 and 85 years old with acute or convalescent COVID-19. This rearrangement joins TRBV7-6 to TRBJ1-1, with 8 bases matching TRBD1. Sequences were obtained from peripheral blood. The DNA of the CDR3 is TGTGCCAGCAGCTTAGCGACAGGGGAGGGCACTGAAGCTTTCTTT. Its translation is CASSLATGEGTEAFF. The complete variable domain, with remaining parts taken from reference TRBV7-6 and TRBJ1-1, reads GAGVSQSPRYKVTKRGQDVALRCDPISGHVSLYWYRQALGQGPEFLTYFNYEAQQDKSGLPNDRFSAERPEGSISTLTIQRTEQRDSAMYRCASSLATGEGTEAFFGQGTRLTVV.